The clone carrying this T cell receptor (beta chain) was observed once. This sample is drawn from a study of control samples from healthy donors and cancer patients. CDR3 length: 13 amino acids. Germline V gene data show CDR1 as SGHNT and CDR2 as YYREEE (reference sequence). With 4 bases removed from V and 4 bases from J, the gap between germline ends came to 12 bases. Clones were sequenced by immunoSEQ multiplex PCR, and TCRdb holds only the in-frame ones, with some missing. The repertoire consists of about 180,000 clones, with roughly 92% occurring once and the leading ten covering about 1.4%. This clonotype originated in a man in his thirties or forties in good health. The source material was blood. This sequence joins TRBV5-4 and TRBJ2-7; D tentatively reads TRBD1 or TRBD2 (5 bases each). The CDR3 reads CASSRDRSYEQYF. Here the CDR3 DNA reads TGTGCCAGCAGCCGGGACCGAAGTTACGAGCAGTACTTC.